This T cell receptor (beta chain) was retrieved from a study of T cells generated in artificial thymic organoids (dated by TCRdb to about 2017). For the study in its entirety: TCR alpha and beta CDR3 repertoires of in vitro artificial thymic organoid-derived CD8 single positive T cells were compared with thymic and peripheral blood naive CD8 T cells. Displayed repertoire sequencing data were described as representative of three independent experiments. Points the paper makes about the study in general: Organoid-derived CD8 single positive T cells showed physiological TCR clonotype diversity comparable to thymic and blood naive CD8 T cells.

Non-mobilized peripheral blood was collected from healthy adult donors. Primary CD8+ T cells were enriched with magnetic beads using the Miltenyi CD8+ T cell Isolation Kit. Naive CD8 T cells from blood were sorted by FACS as CD3+TCRalphabeta+CD8+CD45RO-CCR7+ cells prior to RNA extraction. For each sample, total RNA was purified from approximately 40,000 to 200,000 sorted cells using the RNeasy Micro kit, and RNA quality was assessed on an Agilent RNA 6000 Nano chip. A remark on this clonotype: Its binding antigen is unknown. Qualities for individual bases were not recorded, and no much larger clone is one base off.

TCRalpha and TCRbeta libraries were amplified separately by semi-nested PCR with Advantage 2 and reverse primers in the TRAC or TRBC constant regions. First-strand cDNA synthesis used between roughly 3.5 and 550 ng of total RNA. The TCR cDNA libraries were generated by 5'-RACE using the SMARTer PCR cDNA Synthesis kit, with a poly-dT primer driving first-strand synthesis. Sample-specific 5-nucleotide barcodes were carried by the semi-nested constant-region reverse primers, and the resulting products were cleaned using the Zymo DNA Clean and Concentrator-5 kit. Up to ten barcoded samples were pooled, ligated to Illumina adaptors and sequenced on an Illumina MiSeq as 2 x 150 bp paired-end reads. The authors' pipeline ran thus. After demultiplexing, reads were aligned with BLAT to a custom library containing all human TRAV, TRAJ, TRBV, TRBD and TRBJ combinations from IMGT. The best BLAT hits were picked using pslCDnaFilter (-maxAligns=1, -ignoreIntrons), and custom Perl scripts were used to calculate clonotype frequencies. TCRdb's own reprocessing of the public reads used fastp at Q25 and MiXCR and kept productive beta chains. Under each unique CDR3 protein, matching rows form one entry showing the most common genes and DNA. These V and J calls derive from TCRdb rather than the authors' analysis. The sample yields approximately 5,100 distinct CDR3 sequences; approximately 30% were counted once. The top ten clonotypes cover about 2.4% of the sample.

The germline V gene gives CDR1 as MGHRA and CDR2 as YSYEKL. The CDR3 holds 15 amino acids from the cysteine to the phenylalanine. Only the CDR3 DNA is retained, 45 bases long and in frame from the first base. Trimming at the junction amounts to 2 bases on V and 1 base on J, and the germline ends lie 9 bases apart. The clonotype was recovered from a human donor who gave cord blood stem cells for thymic organoid culture, a cardiac surgery patient who gave postnatal thymus, or a blood donor (not recorded which). In this chain, TRBV4-1 is recombined with TRBJ1-5; matching of 6 bases hints at TRBD1 as the D gene. Sequenced input: naive CD8+ T cells from blood. The sample's cell subset or site label, decoded: CD3+TCRalphabeta+CD8SP T cells; for blood, CD45RO-CCR7+ naive CD8+ T cells. The CDR3 protein: CASSQRDRSNQPQHF. Here is the DNA: TGCGCCAGCAGCCAACGTGACAGGAGCAATCAGCCCCAGCATTTT.